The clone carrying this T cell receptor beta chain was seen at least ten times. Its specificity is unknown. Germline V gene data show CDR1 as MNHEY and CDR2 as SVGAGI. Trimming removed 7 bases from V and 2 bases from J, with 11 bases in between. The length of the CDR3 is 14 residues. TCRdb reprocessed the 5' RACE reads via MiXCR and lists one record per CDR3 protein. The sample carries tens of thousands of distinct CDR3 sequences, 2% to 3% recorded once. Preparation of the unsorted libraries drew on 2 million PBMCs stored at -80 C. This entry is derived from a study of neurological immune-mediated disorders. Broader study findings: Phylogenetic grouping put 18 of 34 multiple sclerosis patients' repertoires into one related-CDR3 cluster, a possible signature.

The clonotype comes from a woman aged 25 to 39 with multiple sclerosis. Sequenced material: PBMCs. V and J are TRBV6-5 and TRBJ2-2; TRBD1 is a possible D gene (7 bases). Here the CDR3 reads CASTRDSNTGELFF. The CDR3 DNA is TGTGCCAGCACGCGGGACAGCAACACCGGGGAGCTGTTTTTT.